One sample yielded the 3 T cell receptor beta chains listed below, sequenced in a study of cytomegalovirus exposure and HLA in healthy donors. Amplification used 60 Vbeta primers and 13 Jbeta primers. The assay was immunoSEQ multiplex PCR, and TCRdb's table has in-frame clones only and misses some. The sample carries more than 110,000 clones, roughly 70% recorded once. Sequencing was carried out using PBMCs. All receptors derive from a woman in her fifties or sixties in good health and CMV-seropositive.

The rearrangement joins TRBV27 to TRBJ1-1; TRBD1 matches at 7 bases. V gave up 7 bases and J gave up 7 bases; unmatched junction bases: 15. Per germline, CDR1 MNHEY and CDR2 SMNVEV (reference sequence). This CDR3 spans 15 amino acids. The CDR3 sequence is CASKSSTGRDSEAFF. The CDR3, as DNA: TGTGCCAGCAAGTCCTCGACAGGGCGCGACAGTGAAGCTTTCTTT.

The CDR3 region is CASSKDRGPSTGELFF. CDR3 nucleotide sequence: TGTGCCAGCAGCAAAGATCGCGGGCCGTCCACCGGGGAGCTGTTTTTT. The chain uses TRBV21-1 and TRBJ2-2; the D call in the table, TRBD2, was not verified against the DNA. TRBV21-1 is a recognized pseudogene. The CDR3 covers 16 residues.

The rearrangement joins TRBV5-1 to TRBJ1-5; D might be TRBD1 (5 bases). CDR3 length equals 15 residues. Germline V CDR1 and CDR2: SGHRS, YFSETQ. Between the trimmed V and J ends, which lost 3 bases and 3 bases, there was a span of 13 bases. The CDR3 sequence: CASSSSGGDNQPQHF. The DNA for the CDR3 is TGCGCCAGCAGCTCCTCGGGGGGGGACAATCAGCCCCAGCATTTT.